The entry below gives a single TCR beta chain sequence along with its context. Researchers sorted participants into cohorts using their self-reported clinical history. The entry originates in a study of blood T cell repertoires in COVID-19. Background on the study: Sources were T cells, B-cell-depleted T cells, or PBMCs; the material itself was cDNA or gDNA.

The CDR3 has 12 amino acids. Germline assignment: CDR1 ENHRY and CDR2 SYGVKD. J gave up 7 bases and V 6 bases, and 1 base lay outside the gene matches. The repertoire was sequenced with immunoSEQ multiplex PCR; TCRdb's copy has only in-frame clones and lacks some. The sample includes some 350,000 clones, around 90% of them seen just once. The chain recombines TRBV10-3 with TRBJ2-4, with 9 bases matching TRBD1. Sequencing input: PBMCs or T cells enriched from blood (not recorded which). This clonotype was sampled from a man in his thirties or forties who had recovered from COVID-19. CDR3 DNA: TGTGCCATCAGGGGGACAGGGAACATTCAGTACTTC. This codes for CAIRGTGNIQYF.